These 7 T cell receptor beta chains came from one sample sequenced in a study of cytomegalovirus exposure and HLA in healthy donors. PCR was performed using 60 Vbeta and 13 Jbeta primers. The method was immunoSEQ multiplex PCR; TCRdb's version includes in-frame clones alone and lacks a portion of them. The table includes about 140,000 clones, 78% detected once. Sequencing input: PBMCs. Source of these receptors: a male donor in good health and CMV-seronegative.

About this clone itself: Other DNA sequences in the sample encode the same CDR3. J is TRBJ1-1 and V is TRBV29-1; possibly TRBD1 for D (5 bases). Trimming removed 2 bases at V and 2 bases at J, with 9 bases between. The germline V gene encodes CDR1 SQVTM and CDR2 ANQGSEA. There are 13 residues in the CDR3. CDR3 nucleotides: TGCAGCGTTGAAAGACAGCTTAACACTGAAGCTTTCTTT. Translation: CSVERQLNTEAFF.

V and J are TRBV4-1 and TRBJ2-5, with D possibly TRBD1 on 5 matching bases. The CDR3 has 16 amino acids. Germline V gene sequence: CDR1 MGHRA, CDR2 YSYEKL. Trimming took off 1 base at V and 1 base at J, with 13 bases between the two ends. DNA of the CDR3: TGCGCCAGCAGCCAAGGACCTTCTACAGGCCAAGAGACCCAGTACTTC. Its protein product is CASSQGPSTGQETQYF.

In regard to this clone: The junction departs from germline at one end; a sequencing error may be responsible. V and J are TRBV5-4 and TRBJ2-7, with D possibly matching TRBD1 (6 bases). Germline CDR1 SGHNT, CDR2 YYREEE (reference sequence). The CDR3 length is 15 residues. The CDR3 sequence is CTSSLTGNGPYEQYF. CDR3 coding DNA: TGTACCAGCAGCTTGACAGGAAACGGGCCCTACGAGCAGTACTTC. The whole variable domain, remainder taken from reference TRBV5-4 and TRBJ2-7, is ETGVTQSPTHLIKTRGQQVTLRCSSQSGHNTVSWYQQALGQGPQFIFQYYREEENGRGNFPPRFSGLQFPNYSSELNVNALELDDSALYLCTSSLTGNGPYEQYFGPGTRLTVT.

The chain couples TRBV5-4 to TRBJ2-7, with 9 positions matching TRBD1. This CDR3 has 14 amino acids. CDR1 and CDR2 (germline): SGHNT, YYREEE (reference sequence). With V trimmed by 1 base and J by 4 bases, 3 bases remained unmatched. CDR3 DNA sequence: TGTGCCAGCAGCTTGACAGGGGGCGGGTACGAGCAGTACTTC. As protein: CASSLTGGGYEQYF.

The chain links TRBV4-1 to TRBJ2-3; D might be TRBD2 (6 bases). V lost 2 bases to trimming and J lost 5 bases, with 11 bases between them. The CDR3 sequence is 14 residues long. In germline, CDR1 is MGHRA, CDR2 YSYEKL. The CDR3 region is CASSQREGGDTQYF. In DNA form, the CDR3 reads TGCGCCAGCAGCCAAAGAGAGGGAGGAGATACGCAGTATTTT.

The gene calls are TRBV30 and TRBJ1-5, with 9 bases matching TRBD1. V dropped 0 bases and J dropped 4; count of bases not matched to a gene: 10. This CDR3 is 17 amino acids long. The germline V gene encodes CDR1 GTSNPN and CDR2 SVGIG (reference sequence). CDR3 sequence reads: CAWSVGGTGLTNQPQHF. The CDR3 region has the DNA TGTGCCTGGAGTGTGGGGGGGACAGGGTTAACAAATCAGCCCCAGCATTTT.

Only one count was recorded for this clone. The J gene is TRBJ2-2, the V gene TRBV27, with a tentative D call TRBD2 (5 bases). Germline lookup yields CDR1 MNHEY and CDR2 SMNVEV (reference sequence). CDR3 length: 15 residues. Trimming took 7 bases from V and 4 from J, leaving 16 bases between them. In DNA, the CDR3 is TGTGCCAGCAATAACCGACCGGCGGGCACCGGGGAGCTGTTTTTT. Protein: CASNNRPAGTGELFF.